This entry concerns a single T cell receptor beta chain. These data come from a study of shared clonotypes between healthy human individuals. Splitting of each subset's genomic DNA was done evenly across several immunoSEQ plates. Unsorted PBMCs provided DNA that was sequenced on ten immunoSEQ deep assay plates. Original methodology: Filtering of immunoSEQ junctional sequences could not match full-length read filtering. TCRdb's table, derived via immunoSEQ multiplex PCR, lists solely in-frame clones and lacks some. V, J and clone size are those of that table, while D and trimming were read from the DNA. The sample has hundreds of thousands of clones, roughly four fifths seen once. V lost 7 bases and J lost 0, with 11 bases in between. Per the germline V gene, CDR1 is SQVTM and CDR2 is ANQGSEA. CDR3 length equals 13 residues. The donor cohort consisted entirely of Caucasian adults residing in Nashville, Tennessee.

This receptor was obtained from a woman in her forties in good health. Some clones in this sample may be carry-over from other donors' samples. The rearrangement links TRBV29-1 to TRBJ2-3, with D tentatively TRBD1 or TRBD2 (5 bases each). The sample was PBMCs. The CDR3 DNA is TGCAGCGACCTCCGGGACAGCACAGATACGCAGTATTTT. Residues: CSDLRDSTDTQYF.